This T cell receptor (beta chain) derives from a study of post-analysis software for immune sequencing data (dated by TCRdb to the mid-2010s). Study-level background: Recorded disease courses included relapsing-remitting, secondary progressive and progressive-relapsing multiple sclerosis, with some patients lacking subtype annotation. Patient repertoires were compared against 11 to 12 previously published healthy control repertoires from donors aged roughly 6 to 28 years. A subset of samples was prepared in parallel using single-end sample barcoding, then pooled and co-amplified after Illumina adapter ligation.

To demonstrate the VDJtools post-analysis software, the study profiled TCR beta repertoires from the peripheral blood of around 13 young patients with multiple sclerosis. Multiple sclerosis patients were children and adolescents aged roughly 6 to 17 years. Findings and caveats that apply to the study as a whole: Patients showed significantly higher frequencies than controls for a handful of TRBV segments, among them TRBV5-6, TRBV5-1 and TRBV20-1. Direct clustering with F measure revealed strong co-clustering of samples prepared in the same batch, which led to a batch-effect correction. The control group was slightly older than the multiple sclerosis patient group. Compared with controls, multiple sclerosis patients had significantly lower normalized Chao1 diversity, a finding suggesting substantial peripheral T-cell clonal expansion.

This clonotype was seen once. What antigen it recognizes has not been identified. Germline is not matched at one junction end, which may reflect a read error. Libraries were prepared through PCR. TCRdb names Illumina HiSeq 2500 as the instrument used. To reduce PCR and sequencing biases, unique molecular identifiers were incorporated into the TCR beta cDNA libraries. Roughly 0.5 million cDNA molecules were obtained per 1 to 10 million input T cells, so each molecule approximated one T cell. The patient libraries were prepared and sequenced with the same protocol used for the earlier healthy control dataset. Within a given batch, samples were prepared together, multiplexed and sequenced on the same HiSeq lane. Processing in the source paper ran as follows. Raw barcoded reads were processed with MIGEC, and single-read molecular identifier groups were discarded before consensus assembly and CDR3 extraction. Clonotype tables were post-analysed with VDJtools, and diversity was normalized by down-sampling all datasets to the smallest sample size. In repertoire overlap clustering, CDR3 amino acid sequences, but not nucleotide sequences, were matched to correct batch-related cross-sample contamination. TCRdb itself trimmed the public reads at Q25 with fastp, ran MiXCR and retained productive beta chains. Each CDR3 protein gets just one entry, which takes the most common genes and DNA from the rows behind it. The V and J calls were determined by TCRdb, not by the authors. The sample contains about 460,000 distinct CDR3 sequences, approximately 46% of them found a single time. The ten largest clones represent around an eighth of the sample.

Its CDR3 holds 16 amino acids, cysteine through phenylalanine. Only the CDR3 DNA is retained, 48 bases long and in frame from the first base. CDR1 and CDR2 are read off the germline V gene as SGHRS and YFSETQ. The sample consisted of blood. The TCR originated in a girl aged 10 to 17 with multiple sclerosis. The chain is made from TRBV5-1 and TRBJ2-6; the D element might be TRBD1 or TRBD2, as each aligns at 5 bases. The DNA reads TGCGCCAGCTCCTTCACGGGGAGCTCTGGGGCCAGCGTCCTGACTTTC. Translated, it reads CASSFTGSSGASVLTF.